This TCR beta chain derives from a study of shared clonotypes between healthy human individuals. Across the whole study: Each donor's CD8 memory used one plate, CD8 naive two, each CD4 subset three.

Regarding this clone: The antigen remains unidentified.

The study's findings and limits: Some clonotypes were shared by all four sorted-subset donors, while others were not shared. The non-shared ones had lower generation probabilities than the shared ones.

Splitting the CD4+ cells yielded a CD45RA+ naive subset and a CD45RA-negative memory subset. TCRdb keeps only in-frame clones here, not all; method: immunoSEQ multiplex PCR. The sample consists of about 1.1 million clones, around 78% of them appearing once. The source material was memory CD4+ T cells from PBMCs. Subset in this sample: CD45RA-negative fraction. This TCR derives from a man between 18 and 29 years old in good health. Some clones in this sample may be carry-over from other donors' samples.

DNA for the CDR3: TGTGCCAGCAGCCAACAGGCCGGGAACTACGAGCAGTACTTC. This codes for CASSQQAGNYEQYF. This chain uses TRBV28 with TRBJ2-7; D could derive from TRBD1 or TRBD2 (5 bases each). V was shortened by 6 bases and J by 3 bases, with 15 bases between the two germline ends. In germline, CDR1 is MDHEN, CDR2 SYDVKM. The CDR3 totals 14 residues.